The entry below describes one T cell receptor (beta chain). Assay: immunoSEQ multiplex PCR; the TCRdb copy retains only in-frame clones and omits some. The table shows 50,000 to 60,000 clones, with around 90% occurring only once. Per germline, CDR1 MNHEY and CDR2 SMNVEV (reference sequence). CDR3 size: 13 residues. V gave up 8 bases and J gave up 6 bases, with 11 bases separating them. This record belongs to a study of T cell changes during pregnancy in multiple sclerosis. The TCR comes from a female donor with multiple sclerosis, enrolled in a pregnancy study. Specimen: CD4+ T cells from peripheral blood mononuclear cells, collected in the second trimester of pregnancy. The J gene is TRBJ1-6, the V gene TRBV27; D is perhaps TRBD1 (5 bases). The CDR3 loop reads CASRGVGNSPLHF. CDR3 DNA: TGTGCCAGCCGGGGGGTAGGTAATTCACCCCTCCACTTT.